The 12 T cell receptor beta chains below come from one sample, sequenced in a study of cytomegalovirus exposure and HLA in healthy donors. The PCR contained 60 Vbeta and 13 Jbeta primers. Data came from immunoSEQ multiplex PCR; TCRdb stores just in-frame clones and leaves some out. The sample has under 150,000 clones, 70% to 85% seen once. Sequenced: PBMCs. The source is a male donor in good health and CMV-seronegative.

This clone appeared a single time. The genes are TRBV19 and TRBJ2-2; D may be TRBD1 (6 bases). V was shortened by 7 bases and J by 7 bases, with 10 bases between the two germline ends. Germline values: CDR1 LNHDA, CDR2 SQIVND (reference sequence). CDR3 length equals 12 residues. CDR3 in amino acids: CASKQGYGELFF. Written as DNA, the CDR3 is TGTGCCAGTAAACAGGGTTACGGGGAGCTGTTTTTT.

The chain recombines TRBV4-3 with TRBJ2-7; 8 bases are a match to TRBD2. V shed 2 bases, J shed 2 bases, and the junction held 2 bases outside the gene matches. Germline assignment: CDR1 LGHNA and CDR2 YSLEER. The CDR3 sequence is 14 residues long. CDR3 nucleotides: TGCGCCAGCAGCCAAACTAGCGGCCCCTACGAGCAGTACTTC. Its protein product is CASSQTSGPYEQYF.

The J gene is TRBJ2-5, the V gene TRBV2; TRBD1 might be the D (6 bases). CDR1 and CDR2 (germline): SNHLY, FYNNEI. Trimming shortened V by 7 bases and J by 5 bases, and 17 bases separated the two germline ends. The CDR3 spans 14 residues. The CDR3 DNA sequence: TGTGCCAGCAACCGGGACACCTTTGAGGAGACCCAGTACTTC. Protein product: CASNRDTFEETQYF.

This chain links TRBV4-1 with TRBJ1-2; D is unclear. Germline V gives CDR1 MGHRA, CDR2 YSYEKL. Trimming shortened V by 1 base and J by 0 bases, and 12 bases separated the two germline ends. The CDR3 spans 16 residues. This CDR3 is CASSQVVYSSNYGYTF. The CDR3 DNA reads as TGCGCCAGCAGCCAAGTCGTCTACAGTTCTAACTATGGCTACACCTTC.

V is TRBV5-1 and J is TRBJ2-7, with 11 bases fitting TRBD2. The CDR3 runs 16 residues. The ends lost 4 bases at V and 2 bases at J; junction bases unmatched: 8. Germline lookup yields CDR1 SGHRS and CDR2 YFSETQ. The CDR3 spells CASSTTSGSSPYEQYF. CDR3 nucleotides: TGCGCCAGCAGCACCACTAGCGGGAGTTCCCCCTACGAGCAGTACTTC.

This clone was picked up a small number of times. Germline is not matched at one junction end, which may reflect a read error. CDR3 sequence reads: CASSLTTGHEQFF. In nucleotides, the CDR3 is TGTGCTAGCAGCTTAACTACTGGCCACGAGCAGTTCTTC. The chain is built from TRBV7-7 and TRBJ2-1; no clear D. Per the germline V gene, CDR1 is SSHAT and CDR2 is FNYEAQ (reference sequence). The CDR3 runs 13 residues.

V usage is TRBV5-1 and J usage is TRBJ2-7; TRBD1 aligns across 8 bases. The CDR3 totals 15 residues. Trimming removed 5 bases from V and 3 bases from J; junction bases left unmatched: 10. The V gene's germline CDR1 is SGHRS and CDR2 YFSETQ. CDR3 nucleotide sequence: TGCGCCAGCAGAAATCAGGGGGCTGGCCTCTACGAGCAGTACTTC. Protein: CASRNQGAGLYEQYF.

The chain recombines TRBV2 with TRBJ2-3; 9 bases match TRBD2. The CDR3 consists of 15 residues. CDR1 and CDR2 from the germline V gene are SNHLY and FYNNEI. The junction had 7 bases not matched to a gene; V was cut back by 2 bases and J by 7 bases. CDR3 DNA sequence: TGTGCCAGCAGTGAAATGTCGACTAGCGGATATACGCAGTATTTT. Residues: CASSEMSTSGYTQYF.

The rearrangement links TRBV7-9 to TRBJ2-1; no reliable D call. Germline lookup yields CDR1 SEHNR and CDR2 FQNEAQ (reference sequence). Trimming took off 6 bases at V and 3 bases at J, with 9 bases between the two ends. CDR3 length: 13 residues. The CDR3 DNA follows: TGTGCCAGCAGGCCTGAGAACTACAATGAGCAGTTCTTC. This gives the protein CASRPENYNEQFF.

The rearrangement uses TRBV6-5 and TRBJ2-7; D not certain. The CDR3 contains 13 residues. The ends were cut back, 0 bases at V and 3 bases at J, with 6 bases in the middle. CDR1 and CDR2 (germline): MNHEY, SVGAGI. The CDR3 loop reads CASSYSYGYEQYF. In nucleotides, the CDR3 is TGTGCCAGCAGTTACTCGTACGGCTACGAGCAGTACTTC.

The J gene is TRBJ1-1, the V gene TRBV7-3; 7 nucleotides agree with TRBD1. The CDR3 covers 14 residues. Germline V gives CDR1 SGHTA, CDR2 FQGTGA. After removal of 5 bases from V and 3 bases from J, the junction contained 6 bases not matched to a gene. The CDR3 DNA follows: TGTGCCAGCAGCGCACAGGGGTGGGACACTGAAGCTTTCTTT. Encoded protein: CASSAQGWDTEAFF.

The V gene is TRBV6-6, the J gene TRBJ2-1; D may be TRBD2 (5 bases). There are 14 residues in the CDR3. With 2 bases removed from V and 8 bases from J, the gap between germline ends came to 13 bases. The germline CDR1 and CDR2 sequences are MNHNY and SVGAGI (reference sequence). CDR3 region: CASSYSGPLDEQFF. Written as DNA, the CDR3 is TGTGCCAGCAGTTACAGCGGTCCTCTCGATGAGCAGTTCTTC.